This paragraph reports one T cell receptor beta chain. There is no known antigen for this receptor. The read falls 3 residues short of the CDR3 end, and the missing part is taken from the germline J gene. The data originate from a study of T cells in women clearing cervical HPV infection (dated by TCRdb to about 2018). About the full investigation: Cases were roughly 23 women with histologically confirmed HPV16-related CIN3 or worse, including 2 invasive cancers. The 20 to 25 controls were women who cleared a single incident HPV16 infection within 12 months without developing precancer or cancer. Among cases, blood sampling occurred a median of about 160 days after lesion detection, with an interquartile range of about 80 to 210 days. Five blinded duplicates per group were added as quality controls, giving approximately 60 samples: 50 or so participants and approximately ten replicates. Since HLA typing was available for only a few women, HLA type could not be ruled out as a confounder. Cases had a median age of roughly 30 years compared with 37 to 40 for controls, and baseline characteristics showed no significant differences between the groups. Blood from cases was drawn at the visit where the lesion was first identified, while blood from controls was drawn once the infection was no longer detected. Cases were matched to controls by age within five years and by the year the sample was collected. The exploratory proof-of-principle case-control study was nested within the Guanacaste HPV Natural History Study in Costa Rica and compared TCR repertoires across cervical HPV16 outcomes. In the parent cohort, fewer than 13,000 women aged 18 or older were enrolled in Guanacaste, Costa Rica, during 1993 to 1994 and were followed for roughly 7 years.

TCR beta CDR3 regions were amplified by multiplex PCR from an average of about 1.1 ug genomic DNA per sample using the immunoSEQ assay. Primer bias was corrected in the assay by using a complete synthetic TCR repertoire to establish an amplification baseline. The amplicons were sequenced on the Illumina platform. Concerning the study's data processing: Sequence errors were corrected by clustering with frequency ratios and a modified nearest-neighbor algorithm, and the sequences were then analyzed in the immunoSEQ Analyzer using IMGT gene definitions. At each rarefaction depth, TCR richness and evenness were averaged across 20 rarefaction repeats, and samples with fewer sequences than that depth were excluded. Wilcoxon rank sum tests with FDR correction were used to compare V, D and J gene relative abundances between the groups. In the blinded duplicates, the intraclass correlation was 90% to 96% for TCR richness and averaged around 78% across around 66 gene segments. What TCRdb holds here is the immuneACCESS table cut down to in-frame rearrangements. Part of the clones is not present; checked against another copy, under half of the missing clones reflect an unresolved V gene, and the others are unexplained. The V and J calls and clone size were taken over from that table, and D and trimming were inferred from the DNA. The sample table on file contains about 32,000 clones. Around 7% of the sample goes to the ten largest clones.

What the research found in general, with its limitations: By combining richness with V gene abundances, random forest classifiers separated cases from controls with an estimated AUC of around 0.85. Lower TRBV6-7 relative abundance was observed in cases than in controls (approximately 0.1% versus 0.17%; Bonferroni P = 0.0008). CIN3+ cases had significantly higher TCR repertoire richness than controls across sequencing depths, but evenness did not differ between the groups. Whether associations preceded infection or resulted from infection could not be shown with the cross-sectional design, and effector/memory subsets and HPV-specific T cells were not isolated. Because the number of T cells in each sample was unknown, differences in richness could reflect differing T-cell content rather than repertoire biology.

Every participant had a single incident cervical HPV16 infection, and women with prevalent HPV16 infections were excluded. Cervical HPV DNA was detected with MY09/MY11 PCR, and genotyping was done with dot-blot hybridization. Around 15 mL of heparinized blood were centrifuged, and the buffy coat was split into aliquots, frozen at -30 degrees C, and then kept at -80 degrees C. QIAGEN kits were used to extract genomic DNA from buffy coat specimens. According to the germline V gene, CDR1 reads LGHNA and CDR2 reads YNFKEQ. CDR3 length: 15 amino acids, cysteine to phenylalanine. Sequencing covers 36 bases of the CDR3, shown here with the frame starting at base 1. V and J are trimmed by 5 bases and 1 base, and the gene matches miss 7 bases of the junction.

The rearranged chain carries TRBV4-2 and TRBJ1-1, and 7 bases in between align with TRBD1. Sequenced material: blood buffy coat. The sequence was obtained from a woman between 18 and 70 years old with a cervical HPV16 infection that either progressed to CIN3+ or cleared (not recorded which). This receptor has the CDR3 CASSIIQGRNTEAFF. Partial CDR3 DNA: TGTGCCAGCAGCATTATACAGGGGCGGAACACTGAA.